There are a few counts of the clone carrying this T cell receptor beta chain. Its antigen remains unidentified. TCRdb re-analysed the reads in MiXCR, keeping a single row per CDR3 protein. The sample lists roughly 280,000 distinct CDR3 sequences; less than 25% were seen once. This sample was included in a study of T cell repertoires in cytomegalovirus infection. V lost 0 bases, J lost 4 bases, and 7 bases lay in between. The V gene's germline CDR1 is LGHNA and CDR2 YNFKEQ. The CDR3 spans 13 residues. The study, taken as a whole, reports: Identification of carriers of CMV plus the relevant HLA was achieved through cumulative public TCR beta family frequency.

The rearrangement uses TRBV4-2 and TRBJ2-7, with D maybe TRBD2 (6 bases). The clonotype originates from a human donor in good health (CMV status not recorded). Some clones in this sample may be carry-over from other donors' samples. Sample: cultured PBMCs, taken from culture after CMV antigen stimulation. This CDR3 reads CASSQEEGYEQYF. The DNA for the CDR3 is TGTGCCAGCAGCCAAGAGGAGGGTTACGAGCAGTACTTC.